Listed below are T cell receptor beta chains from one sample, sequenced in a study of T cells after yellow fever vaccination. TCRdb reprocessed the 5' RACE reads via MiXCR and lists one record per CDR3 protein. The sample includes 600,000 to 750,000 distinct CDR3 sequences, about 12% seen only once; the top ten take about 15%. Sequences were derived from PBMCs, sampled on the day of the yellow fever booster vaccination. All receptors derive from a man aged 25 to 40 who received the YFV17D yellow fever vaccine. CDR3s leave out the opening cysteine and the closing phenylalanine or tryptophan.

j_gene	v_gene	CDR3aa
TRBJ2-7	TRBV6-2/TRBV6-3	ASSSTGRSSYEQY
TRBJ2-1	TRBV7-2	ASSLNLLAVLNEQF
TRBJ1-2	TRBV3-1	ASSPREVSGYT
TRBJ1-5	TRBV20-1	SARGTGAKPQH
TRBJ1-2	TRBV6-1	ASSEDSAYGYT
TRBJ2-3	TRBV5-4	ASSFVDKGGTDTQY
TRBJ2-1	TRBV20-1	SARGVPRNEQF
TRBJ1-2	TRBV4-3	ASSTGIHYGYT
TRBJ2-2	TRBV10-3	AIGYSNTGELF
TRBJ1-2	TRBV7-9	ASRNNRDSEGYT
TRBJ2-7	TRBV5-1	ASSLEGATYEQY
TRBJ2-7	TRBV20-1	SAPPTGGIQEQY
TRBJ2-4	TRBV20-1	SVKVDGGNIQY
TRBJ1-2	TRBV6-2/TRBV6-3	ASRDQLYGYT
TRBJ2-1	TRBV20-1	SARRAPSGSSNEQF
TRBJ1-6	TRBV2	ASSPGQINSPLH
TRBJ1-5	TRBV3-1	ASSPGSAGDQPQH
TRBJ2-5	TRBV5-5	ASSNGTRETQY
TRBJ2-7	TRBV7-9	ASSPSPGAGLGYEQY
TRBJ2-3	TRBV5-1	ASSSLLGGTDTQY
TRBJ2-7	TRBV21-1	ASSKIGVGGSYEQY
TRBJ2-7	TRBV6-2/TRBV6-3	ASSPFLLDEQY
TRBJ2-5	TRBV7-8	ASSLEARLAGGETQY
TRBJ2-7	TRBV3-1	ASSQGRRVGEQY
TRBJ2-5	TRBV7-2	ASSQGLGLETQY
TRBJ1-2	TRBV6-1	ASSTKQWEFYGYT
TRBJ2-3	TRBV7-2	ASSLNDRRDRY
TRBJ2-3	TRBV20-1	TQGSTDTQY
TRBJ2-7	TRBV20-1	SAPLTSGSYEQY
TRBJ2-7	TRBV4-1	ASSQSTEGQDESIAPYEQY
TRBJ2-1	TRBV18	ASSPRTGRNEQF